This T cell receptor beta chain comes out of a study of CD8+CD57+ T cells in acquired aplastic anemia. As to this clonotype: Antigen: not known.

Study-level points and caveats: Over 25 CD8+ CDR3 sequences occurred in both the patients and the controls.

Individuals selected for sequencing had exhibited CD8+CD57+ cell expansion on flow cytometry. None of the patients had been given any therapy when their blood was sampled. Germline CDR1 and CDR2: SGHVS and FNYEAQ. The CDR3 runs to 12 residues. The V and J ends lost 5 bases and 6 bases respectively, with 11 bases between them. Genomic DNA was employed as the template in profiling TCR beta VDJ and CDR3. One entry per CDR3 protein, called by TCRdb with MiXCR from the reads. The table lists 95,000 to 150,000 distinct CDR3 sequences, over 55% of them singletons. This TCR derives from a human donor with aplastic anemia. The chain has TRBV7-6 and TRBJ2-7; D possibly uses TRBD1 or TRBD2 (6 bases each). What was sequenced was sorted CD4+, CD8+, or CD8+CD57+ T cells (not recorded which) from PBMCs. The CDR3 sequence is CASSLTGAEQYF. The CDR3 nucleotides read TGTGCCAGCAGCCTTACGGGGGCCGAGCAGTACTTC.